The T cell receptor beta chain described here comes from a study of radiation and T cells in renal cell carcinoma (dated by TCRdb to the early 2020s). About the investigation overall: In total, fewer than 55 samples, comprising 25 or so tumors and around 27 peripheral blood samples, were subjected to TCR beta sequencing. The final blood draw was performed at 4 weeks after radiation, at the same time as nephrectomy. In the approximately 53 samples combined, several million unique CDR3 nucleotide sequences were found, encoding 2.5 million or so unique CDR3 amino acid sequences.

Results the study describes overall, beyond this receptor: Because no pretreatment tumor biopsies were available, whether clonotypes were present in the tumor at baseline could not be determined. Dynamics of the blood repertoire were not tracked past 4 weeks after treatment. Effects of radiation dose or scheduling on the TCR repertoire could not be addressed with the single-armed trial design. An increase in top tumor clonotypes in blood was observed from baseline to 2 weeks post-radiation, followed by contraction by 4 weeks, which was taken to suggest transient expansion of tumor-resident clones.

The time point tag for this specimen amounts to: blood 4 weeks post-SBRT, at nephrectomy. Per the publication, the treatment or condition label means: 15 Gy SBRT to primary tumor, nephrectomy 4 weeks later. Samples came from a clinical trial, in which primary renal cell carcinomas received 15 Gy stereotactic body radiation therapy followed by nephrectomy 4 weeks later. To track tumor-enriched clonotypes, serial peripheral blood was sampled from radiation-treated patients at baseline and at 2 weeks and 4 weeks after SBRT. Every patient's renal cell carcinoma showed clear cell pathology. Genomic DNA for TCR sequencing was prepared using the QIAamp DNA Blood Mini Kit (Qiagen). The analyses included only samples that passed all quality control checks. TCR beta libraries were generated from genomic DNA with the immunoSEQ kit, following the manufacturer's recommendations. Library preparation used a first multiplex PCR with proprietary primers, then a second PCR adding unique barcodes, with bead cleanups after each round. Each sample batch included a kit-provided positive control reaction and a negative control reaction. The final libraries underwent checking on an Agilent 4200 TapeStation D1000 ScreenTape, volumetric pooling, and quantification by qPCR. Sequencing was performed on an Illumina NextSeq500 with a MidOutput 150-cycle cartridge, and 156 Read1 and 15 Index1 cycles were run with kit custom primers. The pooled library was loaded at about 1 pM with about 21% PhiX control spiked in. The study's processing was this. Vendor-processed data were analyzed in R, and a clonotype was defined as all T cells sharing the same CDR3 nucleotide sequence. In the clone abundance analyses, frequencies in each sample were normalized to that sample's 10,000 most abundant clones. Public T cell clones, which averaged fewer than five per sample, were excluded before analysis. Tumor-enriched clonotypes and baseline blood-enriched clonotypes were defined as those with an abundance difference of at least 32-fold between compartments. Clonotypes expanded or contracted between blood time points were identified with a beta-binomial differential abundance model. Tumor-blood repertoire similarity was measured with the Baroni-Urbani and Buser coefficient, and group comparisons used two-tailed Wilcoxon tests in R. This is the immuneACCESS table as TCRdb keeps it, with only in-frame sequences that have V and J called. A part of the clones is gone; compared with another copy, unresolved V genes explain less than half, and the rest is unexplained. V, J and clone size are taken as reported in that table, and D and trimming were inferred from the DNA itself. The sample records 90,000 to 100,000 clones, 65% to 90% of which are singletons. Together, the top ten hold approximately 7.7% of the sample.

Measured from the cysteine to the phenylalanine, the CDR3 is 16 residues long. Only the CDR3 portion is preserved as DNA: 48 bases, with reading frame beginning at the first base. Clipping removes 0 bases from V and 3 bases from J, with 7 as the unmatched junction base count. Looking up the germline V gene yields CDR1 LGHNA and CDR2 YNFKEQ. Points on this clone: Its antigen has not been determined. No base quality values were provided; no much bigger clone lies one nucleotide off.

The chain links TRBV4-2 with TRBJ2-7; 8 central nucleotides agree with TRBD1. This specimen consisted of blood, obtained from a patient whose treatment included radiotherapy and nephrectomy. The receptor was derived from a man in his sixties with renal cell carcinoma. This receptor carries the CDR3 CASSQDPAGGGYEQYF. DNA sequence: TGTGCCAGCAGCCAAGATCCCGCAGGGGGCGGCTACGAGCAGTACTTC.